These 13 T cell receptor beta chains were sequenced from one sample in a study of blood T cell repertoires in COVID-19. The assay was immunoSEQ multiplex PCR, and TCRdb's table has in-frame clones only and misses some. Here the sample spans approximately 58,000 clones, around four fifths being singletons. The sequenced sample consisted of peripheral blood. All receptors derive from a man aged 55 to 70 with COVID-19, enrolled during active disease.

CDR3 sequence (DNA): TGTGCCAGCACTCGACTAGCGGGTGACAATGAGCAGTTCTTC. This sequence encodes CASTRLAGDNEQFF. The chain uses TRBV9 and TRBJ2-1; TRBD2 aligns across 10 bases. Germline CDR1 reads SGDLS; CDR2 reads YYNGEE. Trimming at V came to 6 bases and at J to 5 bases, leaving 5 bases not matched to a gene. The CDR3 runs to 14 residues.

J is TRBJ1-2 and V is TRBV5-1, with 7 bases identical to TRBD1. Germline CDR1 reads SGHRS; CDR2 reads YFSETQ. Unmatched junction bases numbered 3, after V lost 0 bases and J lost 4 bases. The CDR3 runs to 14 residues. CDR3 DNA sequence: TGCGCCAGCAGCTTGGAAGCAGGGGGCTATGGCTACACCTTC. Residues: CASSLEAGGYGYTF. Full variable domain (rest looked up from reference TRBV5-1 and TRBJ1-2): KAGVTQTPRYLIKTRGQQVTLSCSPISGHRSVSWYQQTPGQGLQFLFEYFSETQRNKGNFPGRFSGRQFSNSRSEMNVSTLELGDSALYLCASSLEAGGYGYTFGSGTRLTVV.

The chain employs TRBV7-9 and TRBJ2-5; 14 bases are shared with TRBD2. The CDR3 is 18 amino acids. V lost 2 bases and J lost 4; bases outside the gene matches: 9. Germline CDR1 reads SEHNR; CDR2 reads FQNEAQ (reference sequence). The CDR3 DNA reads TGTGCCAGCAGCTTAACCCCGGGACTAGCGGGGGATGTAGAGACCCAGTACTTC. Translating it yields CASSLTPGLAGDVETQYF.

This clone came up a few times. This chain connects TRBV5-1 to TRBJ2-7, with 8 positions matching TRBD1. The germline gives CDR1 SGHRS, CDR2 YFSETQ. CDR3 length: 15 amino acids. V was clipped by 4 bases and J by 7 bases; unmatched bases: 13. In nucleotides, the CDR3 is TGCGCCAGCAGCCCTGCAGGGGGCCGAATTGGGGAGCAGTACTTC. The encoded protein is CASSPAGGRIGEQYF.

The chain carries TRBV27 and TRBJ2-2, with TRBD1 matching 7 bases. The J segment lost 1 base and the V segment lost 6 bases, leaving 20 bases of the junction unmatched. The CDR3 spans 20 residues. CDR1 is MNHEY and CDR2 is SMNVEV in the germline V gene (reference sequence). The CDR3 bases are TGTGCCAGCAGCCGAGATTCGGGAAGTTTGGACAGGCGGAACACCGGGGAGCTGTTTTTT. It is translated as CASSRDSGSLDRRNTGELFF.

This clone appeared once. CDR3 coding DNA: TGTGCCACCAGCAGAGAATCCGGGAACACTGAAGCTTTCTTT. It translates to CATSRESGNTEAFF. The chain uses TRBV15 and TRBJ1-1; D unresolved. From germline, CDR1 is LNHNV and CDR2 YYDKDF (reference sequence). Trimming pared 0 bases from V and 1 base from J, leaving 6 bases between. The CDR3 has 14 amino acids.

This chain joins TRBV5-5 and TRBJ2-3; 8 nucleotides align to TRBD2. Per the germline V gene, CDR1 is SGHKS and CDR2 is YYEKEE (reference sequence). The CDR3 is made up of 16 amino acids. V shed 0 bases and J 2 bases; nucleotides not matched to a gene: 5. The CDR3 loop is CASSLGRGGLTDTQYF. DNA for the CDR3: TGTGCCAGCAGCTTGGGACGGGGGGGCCTCACAGATACGCAGTATTTT.

The V gene is TRBV29-1, the J gene TRBJ1-1; TRBD1 agrees at 8 bases. The CDR3 is 14 residues long. The germline V gene has CDR1 SQVTM and CDR2 ANQGSEA. V lost 4 bases and J lost 0; bases outside the gene matches: 4. Here the CDR3 reads CSVGGTGMNTEAFF. CDR3 DNA: TGCAGCGTTGGCGGGACAGGAATGAACACTGAAGCTTTCTTT. The full variable domain, completed using reference TRBV29-1 and TRBJ1-1, is SAVISQKPSRDICQRGTSLTIQCQVDSQVTMMFWYRQQPGQSLTLIATANQGSEATYESGFVIDKFPISRPNLTFSTLTVSNMSPEDSSIYLCSVGGTGMNTEAFFGQGTRLTVV.

This clone has just a few counts. The chain links TRBV19 to TRBJ2-1; tentative D call: TRBD2 (6 bases). Trimming took 6 bases from V and 4 from J, leaving 13 bases between them. Germline assignment: CDR1 LNHDA and CDR2 SQIVND (reference sequence). CDR3 length equals 14 residues. CDR3 protein: CASRGREVYNEQFF. CDR3 bases: TGTGCCAGTAGGGGGCGGGAAGTTTACAATGAGCAGTTCTTC.

This chain joins TRBV2 and TRBJ2-2; D may be TRBD2 (6 bases). CDR3 length: 11 amino acids. V was trimmed by 10 bases and J by 6 bases, leaving 9 bases between them. From germline, CDR1 is SNHLY and CDR2 FYNNEI. This CDR3 is CANWEAGELFF. The CDR3 nucleotides are TGTGCCAACTGGGAGGCCGGGGAGCTGTTTTTT.

The chain has TRBV18 and TRBJ1-5, with D uncertain. The CDR3 length is 16 residues. The V and J ends lost 6 bases and 0 bases respectively, with 15 bases between them. The germline V gene has CDR1 KGHSH and CDR2 LQKENI. The CDR3 sequence: CASSGRGENSNQPQHF. The CDR3 DNA sequence: TGTGCCAGCTCGGGGAGAGGAGAAAATAGCAATCAGCCCCAGCATTTT. Complete variable domain (other parts from reference TRBV18 and TRBJ1-5): NAGVMQNPRHLVRRRGQEARLRCSPMKGHSHVYWYRQLPEEGLKFMVYLQKENIIDESGMPKERFSAEFPKEGPSILRIQQVVRGDSAAYFCASSGRGENSNQPQHFGDGTRLSIL.

The chain combines TRBV19 with TRBJ2-7, with 11 bases matching TRBD2. The junction had 10 bases not matched to a gene; V was cut back by 5 bases and J by 4 bases. In germline, CDR1 is LNHDA, CDR2 SQIVND (reference sequence). CDR3 length equals 16 residues. CDR3 protein: CASSDPGLAAEYEQYF. CDR3 bases: TGTGCCAGTAGTGACCCGGGACTAGCGGCAGAATACGAGCAGTACTTC.

The chain is built from TRBV7-9 and TRBJ2-3; 9 bases align to TRBD2. Germline V CDR1 and CDR2: SEHNR, FQNEAQ (reference sequence). This CDR3 spans 17 amino acids. The trim removed 3 bases at V and 2 bases at J, leaving 9 bases unmatched. The CDR3 region is CASSFGLRGGLTDTQYF. The CDR3 DNA follows: TGTGCCAGCAGCTTCGGGCTGCGGGGGGGCCTCACAGATACGCAGTATTTT.